This T cell receptor (beta chain) was sequenced in a study of human T cells and chemical hapten exposure. Study context: Each week of the roughly 23-week study, patients had diphenylcyclopropenone applied to the scalp. General study points: Given that the donors had alopecia, their immune response may differ from that seen in healthy people.

The CDR3 is 12 amino acids. From germline, CDR1 is SQVTM and CDR2 ANQGSEA. Trimming stripped 4 bases from V and 4 bases from J, with 10 bases between. This clonotype appeared a few times. The antigen remains unidentified. Sample time point: pre-sensitization, week 0. This sample's treatment: therapeutic diphenylcyclopropenone sensitization with weekly scalp DPC. TCRdb re-called the RACE reads with MiXCR, one entry per CDR3 protein. The profile shows tens of thousands of distinct CDR3 sequences, approximately 9.8% of them singletons. The material was whole blood, obtained in connection with sensitization to the hapten diphenylcyclopropenone (DPC). The chain has TRBV29-1 and TRBJ1-1; weak D call: TRBD1 (5 bases). The source is a woman aged 40 to 50 with alopecia areata. Some clones in this sample may be carry-over from other donors' samples. DNA of the CDR3: TGCAGCGTTGGGGGCGCGAGCACTGAAGCTTTCTTT. Amino acids: CSVGGASTEAFF.